This passage covers 5 T cell receptor beta chains from one sample sequenced in a study of shared clonotypes between healthy human individuals. Assay used: immunoSEQ multiplex PCR; TCRdb lists only in-frame clones, some missing. The sample contains around 430,000 clones, roughly 77% of which appear only once. The material sequenced was PBMCs. The source of these receptors is a middle-aged woman in good health. Some clones in this sample may be carry-over from other donors' samples.

This clone has more than one count but fewer than ten. CDR3 amino acids: CASSLGLAGVNEQFF. In DNA, the CDR3 is TGTGCCAGCAGCCTCGGACTAGCGGGAGTTAATGAGCAGTTCTTC. This chain uses TRBV6-6 with TRBJ2-1; the match to TRBD2 covers 13 bases. The trim removed 6 bases at V and 7 bases at J, leaving 6 bases unmatched. The germline gives CDR1 MNHNY, CDR2 SVGAGI (reference sequence). This CDR3 is built from 15 residues.

In this sample, this clone turned up a few times. The chain links TRBV6-6 to TRBJ2-1; 9 nucleotides line up with TRBD1. The length of the CDR3 is 16 residues. Per the germline V gene, CDR1 is MNHNY and CDR2 is SVGAGI (reference sequence). Trimming removed 0 bases from V and 12 bases from J; junction bases left unmatched: 12. The DNA for the CDR3 is TGTGCCAGCAGTTACTCCGAGAGGACAGGGGACGGGGTGCAGTTCTTC. Translated, it gives CASSYSERTGDGVQFF.

The chain links TRBV7-7 to TRBJ2-7; 8 bases are a match to TRBD1. This CDR3 is built from 12 residues. The germline V gene encodes CDR1 SSHAT and CDR2 FNYEAQ (reference sequence). The J segment lost 6 bases and the V segment lost 4 bases, leaving 2 bases of the junction unmatched. The CDR3 protein is CASSSTGGEQYF. The DNA of the CDR3 is TGTGCCAGCAGCTCAACAGGGGGCGAGCAGTACTTC. The whole variable domain, filled in from reference TRBV7-7 and TRBJ2-7, reads GAGVSQSPRYKVTKRGQDVTLRCDPISSHATLYWYQQALGQGPEFLTYFNYEAQPDKSGLPSDRFSAERPEGSISTLTIQRTEQRDSAMYRCASSSTGGEQYFGPGTRLTVT.

This chain uses TRBV7-9 with TRBJ2-5; D is ambiguous. CDR1 and CDR2 from the germline V gene are SEHNR and FQNEAQ (reference sequence). The CDR3 consists of 16 residues. V was cut by 0 bases and J by 3 bases, with 14 bases left in between. CDR3 sequence (DNA): TGTGCCAGCAGCTTAGCGGGGTGGACGGCCAAAGAGACCCAGTACTTC. Translating gives CASSLAGWTAKETQYF.

The chain employs TRBV29-1 and TRBJ1-1; D not certain. The germline V gene encodes CDR1 SQVTM and CDR2 ANQGSEA. Between the trimmed V and J ends, which lost 7 bases and 1 base, there was a span of 10 bases. There are 12 residues in the CDR3. As DNA, the CDR3 is TGCAGCGCTCCAACGCAGAACACTGAAGCTTTCTTT. It translates to CSAPTQNTEAFF.